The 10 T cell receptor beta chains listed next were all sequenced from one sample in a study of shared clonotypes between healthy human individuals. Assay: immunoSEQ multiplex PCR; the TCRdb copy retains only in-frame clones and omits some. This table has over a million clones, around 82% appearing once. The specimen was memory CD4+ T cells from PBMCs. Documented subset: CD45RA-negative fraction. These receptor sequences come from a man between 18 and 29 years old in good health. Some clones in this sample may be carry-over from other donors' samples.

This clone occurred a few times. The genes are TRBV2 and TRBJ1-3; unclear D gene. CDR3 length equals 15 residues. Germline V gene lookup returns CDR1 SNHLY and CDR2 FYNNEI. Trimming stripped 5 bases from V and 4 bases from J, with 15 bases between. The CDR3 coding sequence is TGTGCCAGCAGTTTGGTGTTTCCGGGAGGAAACACCATATATTTT. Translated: CASSLVFPGGNTIYF.

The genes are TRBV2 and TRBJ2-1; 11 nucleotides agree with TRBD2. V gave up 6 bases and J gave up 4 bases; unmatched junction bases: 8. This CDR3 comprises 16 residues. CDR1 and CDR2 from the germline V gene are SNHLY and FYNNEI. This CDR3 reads CASSQEGTSGYNEQFF. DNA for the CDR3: TGTGCCAGCAGCCAAGAGGGGACTAGCGGTTACAATGAGCAGTTCTTC.

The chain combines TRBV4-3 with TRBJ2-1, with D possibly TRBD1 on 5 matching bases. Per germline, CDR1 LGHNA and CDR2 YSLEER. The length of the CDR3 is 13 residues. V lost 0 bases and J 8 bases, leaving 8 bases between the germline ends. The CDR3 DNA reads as TGCGCCAGCAGCCAAGATTGGGGCTATGAGCAGTTCTTC. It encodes CASSQDWGYEQFF.

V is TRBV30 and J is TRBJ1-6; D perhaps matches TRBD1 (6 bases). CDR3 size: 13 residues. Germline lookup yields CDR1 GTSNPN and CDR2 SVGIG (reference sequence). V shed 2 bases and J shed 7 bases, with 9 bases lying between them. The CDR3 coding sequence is TGTGCCTGGAGTTTTGACAGGAATTCACCCCTCCACTTT. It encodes CAWSFDRNSPLHF.

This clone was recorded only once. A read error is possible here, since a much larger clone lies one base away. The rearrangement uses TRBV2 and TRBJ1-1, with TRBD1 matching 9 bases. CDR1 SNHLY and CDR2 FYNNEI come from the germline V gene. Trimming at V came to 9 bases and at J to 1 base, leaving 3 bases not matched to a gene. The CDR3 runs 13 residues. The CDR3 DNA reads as TGTGCCAGGAAGGGACAGGGGAACACTGAAGCTTTCTTT. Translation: CARKGQGNTEAFF.

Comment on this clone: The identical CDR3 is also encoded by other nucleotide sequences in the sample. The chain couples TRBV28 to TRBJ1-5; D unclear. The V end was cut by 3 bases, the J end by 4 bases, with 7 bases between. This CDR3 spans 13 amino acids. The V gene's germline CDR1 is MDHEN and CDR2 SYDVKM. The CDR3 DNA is TGTGCCAGCAGTTTGAGTAGGAATCAGCCCCAGCATTTT. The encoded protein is CASSLSRNQPQHF.

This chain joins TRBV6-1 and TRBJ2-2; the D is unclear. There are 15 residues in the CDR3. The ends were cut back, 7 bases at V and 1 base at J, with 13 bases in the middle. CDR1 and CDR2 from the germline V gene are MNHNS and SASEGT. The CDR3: CASTRGRENTGELFF. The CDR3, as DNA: TGTGCCAGCACCCGCGGCAGAGAGAACACCGGGGAGCTGTTTTTT.

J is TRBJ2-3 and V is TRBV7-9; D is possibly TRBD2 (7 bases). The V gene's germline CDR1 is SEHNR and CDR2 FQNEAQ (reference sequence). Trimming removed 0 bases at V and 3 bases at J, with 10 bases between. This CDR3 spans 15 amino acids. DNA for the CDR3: TGTGCCAGCAGCTTAGCGAAGGGGGGGACAGATACGCAGTATTTT. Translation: CASSLAKGGTDTQYF. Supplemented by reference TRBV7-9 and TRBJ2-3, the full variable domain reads DTGVSQNPRHKITKRGQNVTFRCDPISEHNRLYWYRQTLGQGPEFLTYFQNEAQLEKSRLLSDRFSAERPKGSFSTLEIQRTEQGDSAMYLCASSLAKGGTDTQYFGPGTRLTVL.

The CDR3 nucleotides are TGTGCCAGCAGCTTGGATTGGACAGGGGCTAATGAAAAACTGTTTTTT. Encoded protein: CASSLDWTGANEKLFF. This rearrangement joins TRBV5-5 to TRBJ1-4; 9 positions match TRBD1. CDR1 is SGHKS, CDR2 YYEKEE, per germline (reference sequence). Trimming cost V 0 bases and J 3 bases; bases outside gene matches: 3. The CDR3 length is 16 residues.

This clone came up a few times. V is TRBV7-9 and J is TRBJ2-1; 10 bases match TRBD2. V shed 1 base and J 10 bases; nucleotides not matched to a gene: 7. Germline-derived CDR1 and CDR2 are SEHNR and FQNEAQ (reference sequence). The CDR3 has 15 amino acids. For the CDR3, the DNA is TGTGCCAGCAGCTTAGAAACTAGCGGGGTGGGGGAGCAGTTCTTC. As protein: CASSLETSGVGEQFF.